The 26 T cell receptor beta chains below were found in one sample sequenced in a study of T cell changes during pregnancy in multiple sclerosis. The method was immunoSEQ multiplex PCR; TCRdb's version includes in-frame clones alone and lacks a portion of them. Of under 35,000 clones in the sample, over 65% were seen once. The sample consisted of CD8+ T cells from peripheral blood mononuclear cells, taken after pregnancy. The receptors stem from a female donor with multiple sclerosis, enrolled in a pregnancy study.

This chain uses TRBV6-5 with TRBJ2-7; TRBD1 matches at 7 bases. Germline trimming cut 5 bases from V and 3 bases from J; bases unmatched to any gene: 7. Germline V gene lookup returns CDR1 MNHEY and CDR2 SVGAGI. This CDR3 has 14 amino acids. The CDR3 sequence: CASSRQGGHYEQYF. The CDR3, as DNA: TGTGCCAGCAGTCGACAGGGCGGCCACTACGAGCAGTACTTC.

The gene calls are TRBV29-1 and TRBJ2-3; a possible D gene is TRBD1 (5 bases). Trimming stripped 6 bases from V and 4 bases from J, with 20 bases between. The CDR3 runs 15 residues. CDR1 SQVTM and CDR2 ANQGSEA come from the germline V gene. CDR3 bases: TGCAGCGTGGAGACACTCTCGAAGGGGTCAGATACGCAGTATTTT. Protein product: CSVETLSKGSDTQYF.

In its sample, this clone was seen once. This CDR3 is CASRLRDHNQPQHF. The CDR3 nucleotides are TGTGCCAGTAGGTTGCGGGATCACAATCAGCCCCAGCATTTT. V gene TRBV19 combines with J gene TRBJ1-5; D is ambiguous. Germline V gene lookup returns CDR1 LNHDA and CDR2 SQIVND (reference sequence). V shed 6 bases and J shed 3 bases, with 12 bases lying between them. There are 14 residues in the CDR3.

The gene calls are TRBV6-5 and TRBJ1-1; D possibly corresponds to TRBD1 (5 bases). Trimming shortened V by 8 bases and J by 5 bases, and 21 bases separated the two germline ends. The CDR3 is 15 residues long. Germline lookup yields CDR1 MNHEY and CDR2 SVGAGI. CDR3 region: CASYAIWGGWTEAFF. The CDR3, as DNA: TGTGCCAGCTACGCAATTTGGGGGGGGTGGACTGAAGCTTTCTTT.

The V and J genes are TRBV6-4 and TRBJ1-1, with a weak D call TRBD1 (6 bases). Germline values: CDR1 MRHNA, CDR2 SNTAGT. The CDR3 contains 15 residues. V was trimmed by 3 bases and J by 1 base, leaving 12 bases between them. CDR3 protein: CASSEGRGGNTEAFF. DNA for the CDR3: TGTGCCAGCAGTGAGGGGCGAGGGGGGAACACTGAAGCTTTCTTT.

The chain joins TRBV4-1 to TRBJ2-1; maybe TRBD2 (6 bases). The CDR3 extends over 14 amino acids. Trimming took off 2 bases at V and 3 bases at J, with 8 bases between the two ends. The germline CDR1 and CDR2 sequences are MGHRA and YSYEKL. Written as DNA, the CDR3 is TGCGCCAGCAGCCAAATTAGCGGCTACAATGAGCAGTTCTTC. As protein: CASSQISGYNEQFF.

The chain carries TRBV6-5 and TRBJ1-1; D is unresolved. Germline assignment: CDR1 MNHEY and CDR2 SVGAGI. V lost 0 bases, J lost 8 bases, and 7 bases lay in between. This CDR3 has 12 amino acids. The CDR3 nucleotides are TGTGCCAGCAGTTACTCGAGAGGGGAAGCTTTCTTT. Translated: CASSYSRGEAFF.

The chain carries TRBV11-2 and TRBJ2-2; TRBD1 matches 8 bases. Germline lookup yields CDR1 SGHAT and CDR2 FQNNGV. This CDR3 comprises 14 residues. V trimming: 5 bases; J trimming: 7 bases; junction bases outside the gene matches: 6. The CDR3: CASSQTGAYGELFF. Here the CDR3 DNA reads TGTGCCAGCAGCCAGACAGGGGCCTACGGGGAGCTGTTTTTT.

The chain couples TRBV14 to TRBJ2-1; D perhaps matches TRBD2 (5 bases). Germline CDR1 SGHDN, CDR2 FVKESK. With 4 bases removed from V and 7 bases from J, the gap between germline ends came to 26 bases. The CDR3 extends over 18 amino acids. CDR3 DNA: TGTGCCAGCAGCCGACGGGGTATTCGCCTAGCTCTAATAAATGAGCAGTTCTTC. Encoded protein: CASSRRGIRLALINEQFF.

This chain uses TRBV11-2 with TRBJ1-1; 9 bases are a match to TRBD1. CDR1 SGHAT and CDR2 FQNNGV come from the germline V gene. The CDR3 spans 15 residues. V shed 4 bases and J 0 bases; nucleotides not matched to a gene: 3. The DNA of the CDR3 is TGTGCCAGCAGCTGGGGACAGGGATTGAACACTGAAGCTTTCTTT. It is translated as CASSWGQGLNTEAFF.

The table lists this clone with a count of one. The chain couples TRBV19 to TRBJ2-7; possibly TRBD1 for D (5 bases). The CDR3 is made up of 16 amino acids. The germline gives CDR1 LNHDA, CDR2 SQIVND (reference sequence). Trimming removed 3 bases at V and 2 bases at J, with 17 bases between. Here the CDR3 DNA reads TGTGCCAGTAGTATGTTAGTAGGGGCAGGCCCCTACGAGCAGTACTTC. Translating it yields CASSMLVGAGPYEQYF.

The rearrangement links TRBV7-9 to TRBJ1-2; TRBD1 matches at 7 bases. V dropped 8 bases and J dropped 3; count of bases not matched to a gene: 6. The CDR3 contains 13 residues. In germline, CDR1 is SEHNR, CDR2 FQNEAQ (reference sequence). In nucleotides, the CDR3 is TGTGCCAGCCTACGGACAGGCGACTATGGCTACACCTTC. This translates into CASLRTGDYGYTF. Together with reference TRBV7-9 and TRBJ1-2, the CDR3 gives the full variable domain: DTGVSQNPRHKITKRGQNVTFRCDPISEHNRLYWYRQTLGQGPEFLTYFQNEAQLEKSRLLSDRFSAERPKGSFSTLEIQRTEQGDSAMYLCASLRTGDYGYTFGSGTRLTVV.

The V gene is TRBV6-6, the J gene TRBJ1-5, with a tentative D call TRBD1 (5 bases). CDR3 length: 15 amino acids. Germline V gene data show CDR1 as MNHNY and CDR2 as SVGAGI (reference sequence). Trimming took 6 bases from V and 4 from J, leaving 16 bases between them. The CDR3, as DNA: TGTGCCAGCAGCCACCTGTGGGGGGAAAATCAGCCCCAGCATTTT. Translated: CASSHLWGENQPQHF.

The rearrangement links TRBV4-1 to TRBJ1-2, with D tentatively TRBD1 (5 bases). This CDR3 contains 13 residues. The ends were cut back, 5 bases at V and 6 bases at J, with 13 bases in the middle. Germline loops: CDR1 MGHRA, CDR2 YSYEKL. The DNA for the CDR3 is TGCGCCAGCAGCTCCAGGGTATTTAATGGCTACACCTTC. As protein: CASSSRVFNGYTF.

The chain recombines TRBV2 with TRBJ1-3, with D maybe TRBD1 (6 bases). Trimming cost V 10 bases and J 2 bases, with 12 bases left between them. The germline gives CDR1 SNHLY, CDR2 FYNNEI. This CDR3 spans 13 amino acids. CDR3 in amino acids: CATPGVAGNTIYF. CDR3 DNA sequence: TGTGCCACCCCAGGGGTAGCTGGAAACACCATATATTTT. Full variable domain (rest looked up from reference TRBV2 and TRBJ1-3): EPEVTQTPSHQVTQMGQEVILRCVPISNHLYFYWYRQILGQKVEFLVSFYNNEISEKSEIFDDQFSVERPDGSNFTLKIRSTKLEDSAMYFCATPGVAGNTIYFGEGSWLTVV.

The chain combines TRBV27 with TRBJ2-5; 9 nucleotides match TRBD1. Germline lookup yields CDR1 MNHEY and CDR2 SMNVEV (reference sequence). J lost 7 bases, V lost 5 bases, and 11 bases had no gene match. This CDR3 is built from 15 residues. Here the CDR3 DNA reads TGTGCCAGCAGTCCACGACAGGGGGAACCCGGGACCCAGTACTTC. Translation gives CASSPRQGEPGTQYF.

This chain links TRBV7-2 with TRBJ2-7, with 7 positions matching TRBD2. CDR1 is SGHTA and CDR2 is FQGNSA in the germline V gene. V was clipped by 5 bases and J by 0 bases; unmatched bases: 7. The CDR3 totals 15 residues. The CDR3 bases are TGTGCCAGCAGCCAAGAATGGACTAGCTCCTACGAGCAGTACTTC. Protein product: CASSQEWTSSYEQYF.

This rearrangement joins TRBV25-1 to TRBJ1-5; a possible D gene is TRBD1 (6 bases). This CDR3 is built from 13 residues. Germline loops: CDR1 MGHDK, CDR2 SYGVNS. Trimming took off 3 bases at V and 8 bases at J, with 11 bases between the two ends. CDR3 DNA sequence: TGTGCCAGCAGTGACTGGGGGCAGGAGCCCCAGCATTTT. This translates into CASSDWGQEPQHF.

This clone was counted a few times. The gene calls are TRBV27 and TRBJ1-6; 8 nucleotides match TRBD1. The V gene's germline CDR1 is MNHEY and CDR2 SMNVEV (reference sequence). This CDR3 is 14 amino acids long. The V segment lost 6 bases and the J segment 10 bases; nucleotides outside the gene matches: 8. The CDR3 reads CASRTGTGWSPLHF. The CDR3 bases are TGTGCCAGCAGAACCGGGACAGGATGGTCACCCCTCCACTTT.

This clone occurred once. The chain is built from TRBV6-1 and TRBJ2-1; 10 bases align to TRBD2. Germline V gene data show CDR1 as MNHNS and CDR2 as SASEGT. The junction had 9 bases not matched to a gene; V was cut back by 2 bases and J by 8 bases. The CDR3 spans 16 residues. The CDR3 nucleotides read TGTGCCAGCAGTGAATCGGTGGGACTAGCGATCCATGAGCAGTTCTTC. Amino acids: CASSESVGLAIHEQFF.

The CDR3: CASSLAPTGFNSPLHF. Here the CDR3 DNA reads TGTGCCAGCAGCTTAGCTCCGACAGGTTTTAATTCACCCCTCCACTTT. This rearrangement joins TRBV7-2 to TRBJ1-6; TRBD1 is a possible D gene (6 bases). The germline CDR1 and CDR2 sequences are SGHTA and FQGNSA. This CDR3 is 16 amino acids long. Trimming left V 0 bases short and J 6 bases short, with 12 bases between.

For this clone: The sample has other DNA sequences that encode this CDR3 too. This chain links TRBV19 with TRBJ1-5; unclear D gene. The germline V gene encodes CDR1 LNHDA and CDR2 SQIVND (reference sequence). With 3 bases removed from V and 2 bases from J, the gap between germline ends came to 5 bases. The CDR3 length is 13 residues. CDR3 DNA: TGTGCCAGTAGTATCGGGGGCAATCAGCCCCAGCATTTT. Translating it yields CASSIGGNQPQHF.

This chain links TRBV19 with TRBJ1-6; D possibly corresponds to TRBD1 (6 bases). The CDR3 spans 14 residues. CDR1 LNHDA and CDR2 SQIVND come from the germline V gene (reference sequence). The V and J ends lost 3 bases and 7 bases respectively, with 10 bases between them. The CDR3: CASSMTGYNSPLHF. The CDR3 nucleotides read TGTGCCAGTAGTATGACAGGTTACAATTCACCCCTCCACTTT.

The V gene is TRBV5-1, the J gene TRBJ2-1; D might be TRBD1 (5 bases). This CDR3 contains 13 residues. The germline V gene encodes CDR1 SGHRS and CDR2 YFSETQ. V dropped 3 bases and J dropped 5 bases, with 9 bases sitting between them. The CDR3 loop is CASSSGLHNEQFF. The CDR3 nucleotides are TGCGCCAGCAGCTCAGGGCTTCACAATGAGCAGTTCTTC.

The chain recombines TRBV7-9 with TRBJ1-1, with 10 positions matching TRBD1. The CDR3 covers 16 residues. The germline gives CDR1 SEHNR, CDR2 FQNEAQ (reference sequence). The V gene end was trimmed by 2 bases and the J gene end by 5 bases; junction bases not matched to a gene: 8. The CDR3 is CASSLPRDRGKTEAFF. CDR3 sequence (DNA): TGTGCCAGCAGCTTACCTCGGGACAGGGGCAAAACTGAAGCTTTCTTT.

This chain uses TRBV9 with TRBJ2-7; 11 nucleotides agree with TRBD2. V lost 3 bases, J lost 6 bases, and 5 bases stayed unmatched. Germline-derived CDR1 and CDR2 are SGDLS and YYNGEE. This CDR3 is 14 amino acids long. The CDR3 DNA sequence: TGTGCCAGCAGCGCCCGACTAGCGGGGAGCGAGCAGTACTTC. Translation gives CASSARLAGSEQYF.